The clone carrying this T cell receptor beta chain was recorded only once. The V and J ends lost 1 base and 4 bases respectively, with 7 bases between them. CDR1 is LGHNA, CDR2 YSLEER, per germline. The CDR3 contains 14 residues. These data originate in a study of control samples from healthy donors and cancer patients. This table comes from immunoSEQ multiplex PCR, and its TCRdb copy is limited to in-frame clones, with some not included. The table has 120,000 to 150,000 clones, 75% to 95% seen once. The sample was blood. The sequence was collected from a man between 18 and 29 years old in good health. The chain is built from TRBV4-3 and TRBJ2-2; TRBD1 or TRBD2 may be the D gene (5 bases each). CDR3 amino acids: CASSQGGVTGELFF. CDR3 coding DNA: TGCGCCAGCAGCCAAGGAGGGGTCACCGGGGAGCTGTTTTTT.